A selection of T cell receptor beta chains follows, all from one sample in a study of CD8 T cells in ankylosing spondylitis. TCRdb re-derived calls from the 5' RACE reads in MiXCR, one entry per CDR3 protein. The sample holds about 25,000 distinct CDR3 sequences; 2.5% are singletons and the top ten take 6% to 8%. The material sequenced was blood, either unsorted or a sorted T cell fraction (not recorded which). The source of these receptors is a female donor with ankylosing spondylitis or in good health (not recorded which). Each CDR3 is given with its conserved first and last residue. D genes are given only for firm matches. The size entry gives how often the clone was seen (once, few, many) or a class if it is expanded.

NA	many	TRBJ1-1	TRBV9	CASSPQVTNTEAFF	TGTGCCAGCAGCCCCCAAGTTACGAACACTGAAGCTTTCTTT
NA	many	TRBJ2-2	TRBV9	CASSLGGSGELFF	TGTGCCAGCAGCCTCGGAGGATCGGGGGAGCTGTTTTTT
TRBD1	many	TRBJ2-1	TRBV9	CASSVTGTGAYNEQFF	TGTGCCAGCAGCGTTACCGGGACAGGAGCCTACAATGAGCAGTTCTTC
TRBD1	many	TRBJ1-4	TRBV9	CASSPGDRTSTNEKLFF	TGTGCCAGCAGCCCGGGGGACAGGACCTCAACTAATGAAAAACTGTTTTTT
NA	many	TRBJ2-2	TRBV9	CASRPSSGTGELFF	TGTGCCAGCAGACCCTCCAGTGGCACCGGGGAGCTGTTTTTT
TRBD2	many	TRBJ2-5	TRBV9	CASSAPLAGQETQYF	TGTGCCAGCAGCGCGCCCTTAGCGGGCCAAGAGACCCAGTACTTC
NA	many	TRBJ2-5	TRBV9	CASSPAWGRSGPQYF	TGTGCCAGCAGCCCAGCTTGGGGGAGGAGCGGGCCCCAGTACTTC
TRBD2	many	TRBJ2-7	TRBV9	CASSVAVGGGLQYF	TGTGCCAGCAGCGTAGCTGTTGGGGGGGGTCTACAGTACTTC
TRBD1	many	TRBJ1-6	TRBV9	CASSVVGTASPLHF	TGTGCCAGCAGCGTAGTAGGGACAGCCTCACCCCTCCACTTT
TRBD1	many	TRBJ2-2	TRBV9	CASSVTTGTGPTGELFF	TGTGCCAGCAGCGTAACTACCGGGACAGGTCCCACCGGGGAGCTGTTTTTT
TRBD1	many	TRBJ2-5	TRBV9	CASNAAGTGQETQYF	TGTGCCAGCAACGCCGCCGGGACAGGACAAGAGACCCAGTACTTC
TRBD2	many	TRBJ2-1	TRBV9	CASSVAGGRYYNEQFF	TGTGCCAGCAGCGTAGCTGGCGGGAGATACTACAATGAGCAGTTCTTC
NA	many	TRBJ2-2	TRBV9	CASSPDMSSGSGELFF	TGTGCCAGCAGCCCAGACATGTCATCGGGCTCCGGGGAGCTGTTTTTT
NA	many	TRBJ2-7	TRBV9	CASSALGGGSEQYF	TGTGCCAGCAGCGCACTAGGGGGGGGGAGCGAGCAGTACTTC
NA	medium-sized	TRBJ1-2	TRBV9	CASSVSPGRGPNYGYTF	TGTGCCAGCAGCGTATCCCCCGGGAGGGGACCCAACTATGGCTACACCTTC
TRBD2	many	TRBJ2-1	TRBV9	CASSVSGGDYNEQFF	TGTGCCAGCAGCGTTTCGGGGGGGGACTACAATGAGCAGTTCTTC
NA	many	TRBJ2-1	TRBV9	CASSVEVGEQFF	TGTGCCAGCAGCGTAGAGGTGGGGGAGCAGTTCTTC
NA	medium-sized	TRBJ2-5	TRBV9	CASSVGPMSQETQYF	TGTGCCAGCAGCGTAGGCCCTATGAGTCAAGAGACCCAGTACTTC
TRBD2	many	TRBJ2-3	TRBV9	CASSVDSGGPVDTQYF	TGTGCCAGCAGCGTAGATAGCGGGGGGCCTGTAGATACGCAGTATTTT
NA	many	TRBJ1-4	TRBV9	CASSEIQGEKLFF	TGTGCCAGCAGCGAGATACAGGGTGAAAAACTGTTTTTT
TRBD1	many	TRBJ2-2	TRBV9	CASRSRGQGDTGELFF	TGTGCCAGCAGGTCGAGGGGACAGGGAGACACCGGGGAGCTGTTTTTT
TRBD2	many	TRBJ2-1	TRBV9	CASSVTHGGSSYNEQFF	TGTGCCAGCAGCGTCACTCACGGGGGGAGCTCCTACAATGAGCAGTTCTTC
TRBD1	large	TRBJ1-2	TRBV9	CASSDQQGKYGYTF	TGTGCCAGCAGCGACCAACAGGGGAAGTACGGCTACACCTTC
TRBD1	many	TRBJ2-1	TRBV9	CASSVGQGSYNEQFF	TGTGCCAGCAGCGTAGGACAGGGCTCCTACAATGAGCAGTTCTTC
NA	many	TRBJ2-5	TRBV9	CASSPFGGVPGTTQYF	TGTGCCAGCAGCCCTTTTGGGGGAGTTCCAGGGACGACCCAGTACTTC
TRBD1	many	TRBJ2-1	TRBV9	CASSVKAGGDNEQFF	TGTGCCAGCAGCGTAAAGGCAGGGGGAGACAATGAGCAGTTCTTC
NA	many	TRBJ1-6	TRBV9	CASSAVGSNSPLHF	TGTGCCAGCAGCGCCGTGGGGTCGAATTCACCCCTCCACTTT
TRBD2	many	TRBJ2-7	TRBV9	CASSPSGTSGEQYF	TGTGCCAGCAGCCCTTCTGGGACTAGCGGCGAGCAGTACTTC
TRBD1	many	TRBJ1-2	TRBV9	CASSTGTGNYGYTF	TGTGCCAGCAGCACCGGGACAGGGAACTATGGCTACACCTTC
TRBD2	medium-sized	TRBJ2-3	TRBV9	CASSVGSSGSTDTQYF	TGTGCCAGCAGCGTAGGGTCTAGCGGAAGCACAGATACGCAGTATTTT
NA	few	TRBJ2-1	TRBV9	CASSGGGGGPYNEQFF	TGTGCCAGCAGCGGAGGGGGCGGGGGTCCCTACAATGAGCAGTTCTTC
TRBD2	many	TRBJ2-5	TRBV9	CASSVGFSGGQETQYF	TGTGCCAGCAGCGTAGGCTTTAGCGGGGGCCAAGAGACCCAGTACTTC
NA	many	TRBJ2-7	TRBV9	CASSIRGDSSYEQYF	TGTGCCAGCAGCATCCGGGGGGACAGCTCCTACGAGCAGTACTTC
NA	many	TRBJ2-6	TRBV9	CASRKRASESSGANVLTF	TGTGCCAGCAGGAAACGGGCTAGCGAAAGCTCTGGGGCCAACGTCCTGACTTTC
TRBD2	many	TRBJ2-1	TRBV9	CASSVISGRGNEQFF	TGTGCCAGCAGCGTAATAAGCGGGAGAGGCAATGAGCAGTTCTTC
TRBD1	many	TRBJ1-4	TRBV9	CASSEGQGPEKLFF	TGTGCCAGCAGCGAGGGACAGGGACCCGAAAAACTGTTTTTT
NA	many	TRBJ2-7	TRBV9	CASSVTGSSYEQYF	TGTGCCAGCAGCGTAACAGGGTCCTCCTACGAGCAGTACTTC
NA	many	TRBJ2-3	TRBV9	CASSVELASDTQYF	TGTGCCAGCAGCGTAGAACTAGCATCCGATACGCAGTATTTT
NA	many	TRBJ1-1	TRBV9	CASSVAGLNTEAFF	TGTGCCAGCAGCGTAGCGGGACTAAACACTGAAGCTTTCTTT
NA	many	TRBJ2-2	TRBV9	CASSSRNTGELFF	TGTGCCAGCAGTAGTCGGAACACCGGGGAGCTGTTTTTT
TRBD1	many	TRBJ2-7	TRBV9	CASSKSQGTSSYEQYF	TGTGCCAGCAGCAAATCACAGGGGACCAGTTCCTACGAGCAGTACTTC
NA	many	TRBJ2-5	TRBV9	CASSVVSGAETQYF	TGTGCCAGCAGCGTAGTCTCGGGAGCAGAGACCCAGTACTTC
NA	many	TRBJ2-3	TRBV9	CASSVGIGNTADTQYF	TGTGCCAGCAGCGTAGGTATAGGGAATACGGCAGATACGCAGTATTTT
NA	many	TRBJ2-5	TRBV9	CASSVAGTEETQYF	TGTGCCAGCAGCGTAGCCGGAACCGAAGAGACCCAGTACTTC
NA	many	TRBJ2-3	TRBV9	CASSSHPGGTDTQYF	TGTGCCAGCAGCTCCCATCCGGGGGGCACAGATACGCAGTATTTT
NA	many	TRBJ1-5	TRBV9	CASSVEVDQPQHF	TGTGCCAGCAGCGTAGAGGTGGATCAGCCCCAGCATTTT
TRBD1	many	TRBJ2-1	TRBV9	CASSVAGQLDNEQFF	TGTGCCAGCAGCGTAGCGGGACAGCTAGACAATGAGCAGTTCTTC
TRBD1	medium-sized	TRBJ2-3	TRBV9	CASSGGRGRSDTQYF	TGTGCCAGCAGCGGGGGCAGGGGGCGATCAGATACGCAGTATTTT
NA	once	TRBJ1-2	TRBV9	CASSSGTPEIGYTF	TGTGCCAGCAGCTCGGGGACGCCTGAAATAGGCTACACCTTC
TRBD1	many	TRBJ2-1	TRBV9	CASSARRDRGGNEQFF	TGTGCCAGCAGCGCTCGCCGGGACAGGGGGGGAAATGAGCAGTTCTTC
NA	many	TRBJ2-3	TRBV9	CASSVEWSSTDTQYF	TGTGCCAGCAGCGTGGAGTGGTCTAGCACAGATACGCAGTATTTT
NA	many	TRBJ1-5	TRBV9	CASSPSGGQPQHF	TGTGCCAGCAGCCCAAGCGGGGGCCAGCCCCAGCATTTT
TRBD1	many	TRBJ2-7	TRBV9	CASSPRDRGTYEQYF	TGTGCCAGCAGCCCCCGGGACAGGGGGACCTACGAGCAGTACTTC
NA	many	TRBJ2-1	TRBV9	CASSVAKVSYNEQFF	TGTGCCAGCAGCGTAGCTAAGGTTTCCTACAATGAGCAGTTCTTC
NA	many	TRBJ1-1	TRBV9	CASSVAHTNTEAFF	TGTGCCAGCAGCGTAGCGCACACAAACACTGAAGCTTTCTTT
NA	many	TRBJ1-6	TRBV9	CASSVGEGNSPLHF	TGTGCCAGCAGCGTAGGGGAGGGGAACTCACCCCTCCACTTT